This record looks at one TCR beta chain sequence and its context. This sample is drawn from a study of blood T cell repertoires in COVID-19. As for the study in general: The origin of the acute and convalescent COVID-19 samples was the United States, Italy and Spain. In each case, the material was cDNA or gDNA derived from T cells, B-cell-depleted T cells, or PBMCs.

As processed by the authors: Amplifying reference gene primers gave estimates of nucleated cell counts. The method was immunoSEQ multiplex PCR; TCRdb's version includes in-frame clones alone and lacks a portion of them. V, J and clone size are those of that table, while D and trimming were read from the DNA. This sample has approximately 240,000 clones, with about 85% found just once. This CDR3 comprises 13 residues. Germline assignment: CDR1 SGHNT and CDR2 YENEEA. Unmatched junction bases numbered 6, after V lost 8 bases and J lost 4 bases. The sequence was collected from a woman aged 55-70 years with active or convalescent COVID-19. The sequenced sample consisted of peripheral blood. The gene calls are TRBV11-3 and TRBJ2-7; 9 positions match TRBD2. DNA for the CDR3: TGTGCCAGCTCGCTAGCGGGGTTTTACGAGCAGTACTTC. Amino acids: CASSLAGFYEQYF.